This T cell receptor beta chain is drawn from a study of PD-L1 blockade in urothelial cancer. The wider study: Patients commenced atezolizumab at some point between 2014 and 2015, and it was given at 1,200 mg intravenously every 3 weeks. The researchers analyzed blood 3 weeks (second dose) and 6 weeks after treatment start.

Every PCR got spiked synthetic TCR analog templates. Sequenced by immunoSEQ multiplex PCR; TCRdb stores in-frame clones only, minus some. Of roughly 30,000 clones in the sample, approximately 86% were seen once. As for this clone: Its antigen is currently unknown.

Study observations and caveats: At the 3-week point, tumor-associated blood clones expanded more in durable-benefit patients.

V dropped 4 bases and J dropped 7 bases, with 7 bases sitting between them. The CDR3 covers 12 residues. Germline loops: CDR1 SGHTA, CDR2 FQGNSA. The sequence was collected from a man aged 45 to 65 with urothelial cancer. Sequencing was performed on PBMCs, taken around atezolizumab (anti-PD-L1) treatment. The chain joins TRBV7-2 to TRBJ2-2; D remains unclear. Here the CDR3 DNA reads TGTGCCAGCAGCTCCTCTCTCGGGGAGCTGTTTTTT. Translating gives CASSSSLGELFF.